These 6 T cell receptor beta chains came from one sample sequenced in a study of blood T cell repertoires in COVID-19. Some clones are missing from TCRdb's copy, which holds only in-frame ones; the method was immunoSEQ multiplex PCR. The repertoire holds approximately 92,000 clones, with around 88% as singletons. Sequencing was done on a sample of peripheral blood. These receptors were obtained from a woman in her fifties or sixties with COVID-19, enrolled during active disease.

There are a few counts of this clone. This chain links TRBV15 with TRBJ1-1; tentatively, D is TRBD1 (6 bases). Trimming took off 3 bases at V and 1 base at J, with 9 bases between the two ends. The CDR3 contains 14 residues. Germline V CDR1 and CDR2: LNHNV, YYDKDF (reference sequence). The CDR3 bases are TGTGCCACCAGCAGCGTGGACAGGAACACTGAAGCTTTCTTT. Translating gives CATSSVDRNTEAFF.

The rearrangement links TRBV3-1 (or the pseudogene TRBV3-2) to TRBJ1-6; TRBD1 matches 7 bases. Germline V gene data show CDR1 as LGHDT and CDR2 as YNNKEL (reference sequence). The CDR3 consists of 17 residues. The V and J ends lost 3 bases and 2 bases, in that order; junction bases with no gene match: 7. CDR3 sequence: CASSQKQGSTYNSPLHF. Written as DNA, the CDR3 is TGTGCCAGCAGCCAGAAACAGGGGTCCACCTATAATTCACCCCTCCACTTT.

The V and J genes are TRBV6-6 and TRBJ2-1; 8 nucleotides match TRBD2. The CDR3 runs 15 residues. Germline lookup yields CDR1 MNHNY and CDR2 SVGAGI (reference sequence). V was pared by 5 bases and J by 2 bases, with 5 bases of the junction left unmatched. CDR3 amino acids: CASSRGGPAYNEQFF. In DNA, the CDR3 is TGTGCCAGCAGTCGCGGGGGGCCGGCCTACAATGAGCAGTTCTTC.

This chain links TRBV7-3 with TRBJ2-7, with D tentatively TRBD1 (5 bases). V lost 1 base, J lost 2 bases, and 12 bases lay in between. Per germline, CDR1 SGHTA and CDR2 FQGTGA. The CDR3 sequence is 15 residues long. CDR3 sequence reads: CASSLIKGSAYEQYF. The CDR3, as DNA: TGTGCCAGCAGCTTAATCAAGGGGTCAGCCTACGAGCAGTACTTC.

This clone was counted between two and nine times. The chain is built from TRBV6-1 and TRBJ1-5; D gene ambiguous. The V and J ends lost 2 bases and 7 bases respectively, with 9 bases between them. The CDR3 covers 13 residues. In germline, CDR1 is MNHNS, CDR2 SASEGT. Written as DNA, the CDR3 is TGTGCCAGCAGTGAATCCCACGCGCAGCCCCAGCATTTT. It translates to CASSESHAQPQHF.

The chain uses TRBV7-2 and TRBJ1-2; D is perhaps TRBD1 (6 bases). There are 15 residues in the CDR3. In germline, CDR1 is SGHTA, CDR2 FQGNSA. Trimming left V 5 bases short and J 4 bases short, with 17 bases between. The CDR3 spells CASSPSRGRGYGYTF. CDR3 bases: TGTGCCAGCAGCCCAAGCAGGGGTCGCGGCTATGGCTACACCTTC.